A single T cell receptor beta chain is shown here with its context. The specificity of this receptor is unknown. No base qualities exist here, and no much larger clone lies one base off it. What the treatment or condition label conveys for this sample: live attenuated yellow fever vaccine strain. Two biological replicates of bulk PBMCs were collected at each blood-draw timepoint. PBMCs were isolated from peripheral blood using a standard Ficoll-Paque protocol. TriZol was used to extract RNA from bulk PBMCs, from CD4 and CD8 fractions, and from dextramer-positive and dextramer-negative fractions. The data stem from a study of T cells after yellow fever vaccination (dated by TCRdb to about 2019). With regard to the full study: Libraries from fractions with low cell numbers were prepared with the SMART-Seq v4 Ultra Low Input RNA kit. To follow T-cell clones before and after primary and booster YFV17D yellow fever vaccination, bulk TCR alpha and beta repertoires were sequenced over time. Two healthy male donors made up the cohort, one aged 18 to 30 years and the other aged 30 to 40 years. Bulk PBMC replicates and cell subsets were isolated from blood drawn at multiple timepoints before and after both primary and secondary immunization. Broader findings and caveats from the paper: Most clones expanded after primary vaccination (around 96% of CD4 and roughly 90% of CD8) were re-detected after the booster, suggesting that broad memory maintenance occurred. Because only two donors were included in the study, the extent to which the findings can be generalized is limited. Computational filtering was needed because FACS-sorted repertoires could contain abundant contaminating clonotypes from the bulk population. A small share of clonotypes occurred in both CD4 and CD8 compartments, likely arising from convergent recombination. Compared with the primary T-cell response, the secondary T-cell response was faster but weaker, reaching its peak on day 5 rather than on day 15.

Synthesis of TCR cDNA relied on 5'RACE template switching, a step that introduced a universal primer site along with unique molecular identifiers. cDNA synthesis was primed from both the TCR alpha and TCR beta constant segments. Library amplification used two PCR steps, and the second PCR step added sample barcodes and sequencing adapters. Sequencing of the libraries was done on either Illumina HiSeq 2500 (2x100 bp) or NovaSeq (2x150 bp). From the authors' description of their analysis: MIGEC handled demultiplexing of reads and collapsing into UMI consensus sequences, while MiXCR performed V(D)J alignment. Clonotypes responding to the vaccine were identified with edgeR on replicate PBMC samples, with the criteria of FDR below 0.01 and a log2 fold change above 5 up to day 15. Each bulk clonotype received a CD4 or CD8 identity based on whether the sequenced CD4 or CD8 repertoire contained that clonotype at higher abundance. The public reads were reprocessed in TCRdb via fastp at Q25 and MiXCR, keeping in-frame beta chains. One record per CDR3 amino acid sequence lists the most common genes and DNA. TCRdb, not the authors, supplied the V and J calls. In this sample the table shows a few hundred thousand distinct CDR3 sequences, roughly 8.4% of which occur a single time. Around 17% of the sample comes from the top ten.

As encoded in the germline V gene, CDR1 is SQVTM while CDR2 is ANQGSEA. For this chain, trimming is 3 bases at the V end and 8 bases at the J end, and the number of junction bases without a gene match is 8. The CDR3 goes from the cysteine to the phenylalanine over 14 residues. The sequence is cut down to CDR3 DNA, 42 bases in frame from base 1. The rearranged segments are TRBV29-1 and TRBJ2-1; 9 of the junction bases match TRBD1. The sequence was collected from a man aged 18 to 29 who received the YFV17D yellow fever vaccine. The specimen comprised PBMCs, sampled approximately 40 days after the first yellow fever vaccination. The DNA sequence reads TGCAGCGTTGACAACAGGGGGCGGTTGGATGAGCAGTTCTTC. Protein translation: CSVDNRGRLDEQFF.